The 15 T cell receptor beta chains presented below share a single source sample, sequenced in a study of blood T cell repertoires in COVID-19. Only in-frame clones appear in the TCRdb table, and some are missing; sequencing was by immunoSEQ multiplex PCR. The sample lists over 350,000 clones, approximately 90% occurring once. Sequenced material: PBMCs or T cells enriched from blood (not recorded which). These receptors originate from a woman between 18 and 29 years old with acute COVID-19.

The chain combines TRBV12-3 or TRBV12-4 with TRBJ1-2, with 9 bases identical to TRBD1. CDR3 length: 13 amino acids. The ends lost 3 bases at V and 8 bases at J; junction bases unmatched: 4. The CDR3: CASSLRDRVGYTF. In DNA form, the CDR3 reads TGTGCCAGCAGTTTGAGGGACAGGGTCGGCTACACCTTC.

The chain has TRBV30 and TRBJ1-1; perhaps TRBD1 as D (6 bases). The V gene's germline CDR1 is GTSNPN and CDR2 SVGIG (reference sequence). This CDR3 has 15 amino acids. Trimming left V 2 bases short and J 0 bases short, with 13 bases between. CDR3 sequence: CAWSRGGRVNTEAFF. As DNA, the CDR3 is TGTGCCTGGAGTAGAGGGGGTCGGGTGAACACTGAAGCTTTCTTT.

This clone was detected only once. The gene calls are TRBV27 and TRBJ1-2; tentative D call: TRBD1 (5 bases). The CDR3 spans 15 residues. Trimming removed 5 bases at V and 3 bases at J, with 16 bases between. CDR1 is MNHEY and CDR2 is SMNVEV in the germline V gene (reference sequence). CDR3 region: CASSASREWDYGYTF. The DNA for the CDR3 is TGTGCCAGCAGTGCGTCCAGGGAATGGGACTATGGCTACACCTTC.

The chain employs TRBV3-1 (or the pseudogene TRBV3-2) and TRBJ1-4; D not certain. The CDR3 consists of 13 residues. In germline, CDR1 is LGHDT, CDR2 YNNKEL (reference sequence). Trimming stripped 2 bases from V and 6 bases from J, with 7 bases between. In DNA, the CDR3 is TGTGCCAGCAGCCAACTCCCTTATGAAAAACTGTTTTTT. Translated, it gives CASSQLPYEKLFF.

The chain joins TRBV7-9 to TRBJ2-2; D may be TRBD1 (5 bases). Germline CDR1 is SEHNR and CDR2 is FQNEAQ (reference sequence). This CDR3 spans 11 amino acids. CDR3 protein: CAGANTGELFF. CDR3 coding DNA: TGTGCAGGGGCGAACACCGGGGAGCTGTTTTTT.

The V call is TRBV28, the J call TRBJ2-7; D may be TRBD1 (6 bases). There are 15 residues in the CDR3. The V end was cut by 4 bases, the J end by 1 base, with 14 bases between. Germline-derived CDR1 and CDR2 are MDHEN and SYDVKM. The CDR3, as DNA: TGTGCCAGCAGTTCCTGGACAGAAAGGTCCTACGAGCAGTACTTC. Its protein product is CASSSWTERSYEQYF.

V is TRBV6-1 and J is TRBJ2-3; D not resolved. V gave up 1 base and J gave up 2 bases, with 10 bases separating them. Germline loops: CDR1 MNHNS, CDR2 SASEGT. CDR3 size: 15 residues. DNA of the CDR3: TGTGCCAGCAGTGAAGGTCACAGTACCACAGATACGCAGTATTTT. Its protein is CASSEGHSTTDTQYF.

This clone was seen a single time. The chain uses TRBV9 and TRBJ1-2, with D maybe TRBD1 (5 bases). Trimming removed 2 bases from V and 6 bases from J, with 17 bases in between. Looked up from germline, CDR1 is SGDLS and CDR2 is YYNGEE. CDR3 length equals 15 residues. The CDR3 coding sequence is TGTGCCAGCAGCGTGGGGAATATGGACAAACATGGCTACACCTTC. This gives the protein CASSVGNMDKHGYTF.

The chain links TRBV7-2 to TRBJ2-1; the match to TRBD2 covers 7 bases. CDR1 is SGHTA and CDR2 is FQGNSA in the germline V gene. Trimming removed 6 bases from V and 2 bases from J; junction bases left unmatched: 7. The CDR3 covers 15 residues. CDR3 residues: CASRSNGGAYNEQFF. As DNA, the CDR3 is TGTGCCAGCAGGTCGAATGGGGGGGCCTACAATGAGCAGTTCTTC.

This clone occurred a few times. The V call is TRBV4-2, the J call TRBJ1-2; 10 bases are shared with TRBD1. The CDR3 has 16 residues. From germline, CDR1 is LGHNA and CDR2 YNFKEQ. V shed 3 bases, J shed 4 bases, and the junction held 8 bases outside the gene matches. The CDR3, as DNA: TGTGCCAGCAGCCAGGCCGGGACAGGGGCTACCTATGGCTACACCTTC. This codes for CASSQAGTGATYGYTF.

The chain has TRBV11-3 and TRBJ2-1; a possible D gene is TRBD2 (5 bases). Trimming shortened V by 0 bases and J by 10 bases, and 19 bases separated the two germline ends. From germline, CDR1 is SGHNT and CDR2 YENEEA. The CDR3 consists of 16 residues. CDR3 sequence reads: CASSLDVGGGYPEQFF. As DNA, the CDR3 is TGTGCCAGCAGCTTAGATGTGGGCGGAGGCTACCCGGAGCAGTTCTTC.

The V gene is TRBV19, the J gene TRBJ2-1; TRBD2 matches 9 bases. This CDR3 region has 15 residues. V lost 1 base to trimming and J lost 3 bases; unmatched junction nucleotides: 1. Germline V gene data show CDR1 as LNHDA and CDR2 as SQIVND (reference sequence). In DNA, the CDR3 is TGTGCCAGTAGTATAGCTAGCGGGGTCTACAATGAGCAGTTCTTC. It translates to CASSIASGVYNEQFF.

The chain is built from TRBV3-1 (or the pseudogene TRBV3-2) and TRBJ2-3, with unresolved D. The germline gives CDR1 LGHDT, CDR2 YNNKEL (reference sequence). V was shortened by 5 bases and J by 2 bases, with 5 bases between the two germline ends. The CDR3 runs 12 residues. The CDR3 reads CASSGHTDTQYF. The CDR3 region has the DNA TGTGCCAGCAGCGGGCACACAGATACGCAGTATTTT.

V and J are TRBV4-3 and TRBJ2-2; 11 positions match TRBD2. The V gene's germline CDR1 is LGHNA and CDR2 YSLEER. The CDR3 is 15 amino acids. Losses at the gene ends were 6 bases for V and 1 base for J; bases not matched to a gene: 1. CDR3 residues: CASRGTSGNTGELFF. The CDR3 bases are TGCGCCAGCAGGGGGACTAGCGGGAACACCGGGGAGCTGTTTTTT.

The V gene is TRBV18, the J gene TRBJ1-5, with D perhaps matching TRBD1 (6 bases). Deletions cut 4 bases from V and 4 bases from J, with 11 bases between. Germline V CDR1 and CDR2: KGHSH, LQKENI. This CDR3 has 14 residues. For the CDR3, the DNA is TGTGCCAGCTCACGGGAACAGGGTAATCAGCCCCAGCATTTT. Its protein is CASSREQGNQPQHF.